This T cell receptor beta chain was sequenced for a study of blood T cell repertoires in COVID-19. Produced via immunoSEQ multiplex PCR; TCRdb's table is partial and in-frame only. Among 90,000 or so clones, more than 70% were seen once, and the ten largest hold under 15%. V was pared by 0 bases and J by 4 bases, with 5 bases of the junction left unmatched. Per germline, CDR1 SGHRS and CDR2 YFSETQ. The CDR3 runs to 17 residues. The V and J genes are TRBV5-1 and TRBJ2-2, with 11 nucleotides matching TRBD2. The origin of this receptor is a woman of 80 years or more with acute or convalescent COVID-19. Sequencing used peripheral blood. CDR3: CASSLGGLAVGTGELFF. CDR3 bases: TGCGCCAGCAGCTTGGGGGGACTAGCGGTGGGCACCGGGGAGCTGTTTTTT.